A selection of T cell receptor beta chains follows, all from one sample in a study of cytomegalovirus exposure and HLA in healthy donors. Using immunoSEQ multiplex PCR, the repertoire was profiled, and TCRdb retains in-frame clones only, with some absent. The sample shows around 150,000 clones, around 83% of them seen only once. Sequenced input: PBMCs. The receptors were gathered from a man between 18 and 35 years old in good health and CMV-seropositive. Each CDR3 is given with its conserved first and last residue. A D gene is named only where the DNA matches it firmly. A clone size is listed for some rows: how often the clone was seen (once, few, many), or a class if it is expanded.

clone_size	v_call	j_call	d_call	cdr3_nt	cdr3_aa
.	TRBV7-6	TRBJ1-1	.	TGTGCCAGCAGCTTAGTGCACGGGAACACTGAAGCTTTCTTT	CASSLVHGNTEAFF
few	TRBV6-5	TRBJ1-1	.	TGTGCCATCAGTGAGGCGGAGGTGAACACTGAAGCTTTCTTT	CAISEAEVNTEAFF
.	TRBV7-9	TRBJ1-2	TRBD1	TGTGCCAGCAGCTTCGGACAGGGGGCTCGTCAGATTGATGGCTACACCTTC	CASSFGQGARQIDGYTF
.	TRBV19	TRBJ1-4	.	TGTGCCTGCGGCTCTTTTGGGCTCCTTCGGGGTAATGAAAAACTGTTTTTT	CACGSFGLLRGNEKLFF
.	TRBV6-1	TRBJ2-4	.	TGTGCCAGCAGTGAAGCACGGCAGGGTCTGACCATTCAGTACTTC	CASSEARQGLTIQYF
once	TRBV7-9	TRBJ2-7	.	TGTGCCAGCAGCTCGGGGGACAGAGGGTCCTCGGAGCAGTACTTC	CASSSGDRGSSEQYF
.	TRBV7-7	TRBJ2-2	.	TGTGCCAGCAGCGGTAACACGAACACCGGGGAGCTGTTTTTT	CASSGNTNTGELFF
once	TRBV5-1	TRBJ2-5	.	TGCGCCAGCAGCGGGGGCCCACAAGAGACCCAGTACTTC	CASSGGPQETQYF
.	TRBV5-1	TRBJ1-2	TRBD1	TGCGCCAGCAGCCAGACAGGGGCGAATTATGGCTACACCTTC	CASSQTGANYGYTF
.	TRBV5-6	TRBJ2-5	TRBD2	TGTGCCAGCAGCCTCCTCCGGGGGGTCTCAGAGACCCAGTACTTC	CASSLLRGVSETQYF
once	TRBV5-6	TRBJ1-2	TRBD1	TGTGCCAGCAGCTCCCGACAGGGAAACTATGGCTACACCTTC	CASSSRQGNYGYTF
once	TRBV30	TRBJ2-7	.	TGTGCCTGGAGTGTAGGCCCAGGGGCCTACGAGCAGTACTTC	CAWSVGPGAYEQYF
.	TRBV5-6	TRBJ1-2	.	TGTGCCAGCAGCTTCGCGCAGGGTAGGGGCAGAGGCTACACCTTC	CASSFAQGRGRGYTF
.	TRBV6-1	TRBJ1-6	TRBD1	TGTGCCAGCAGGACAGGGGTATATTCACCCCTCCACTTT	CASRTGVYSPLHF
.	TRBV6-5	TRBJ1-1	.	TGTGCCAGCAGTACCGGGAACACTGAAGCTTTCTTT	CASSTGNTEAFF
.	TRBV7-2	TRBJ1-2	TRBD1	TGTGCCAGCAGCTTAGGTCTAGGGACAGGGTATGGCTACACCTTC	CASSLGLGTGYGYTF
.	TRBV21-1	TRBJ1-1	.	TGTGCCAGCATCCCGGGACAGGGGGGCACTGAAGCTTTCTTT	CASIPGQGGTEAFF
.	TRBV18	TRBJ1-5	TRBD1	TGTGCCAGCTCACTGGACAGGGGGCAGCCCCAGCATTTT	CASSLDRGQPQHF
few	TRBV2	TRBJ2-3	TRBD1	TGTGCCAGCAAGGAAGGCAGGGGGCTTTGGGGAGATACGCAGTATTTT	CASKEGRGLWGDTQYF
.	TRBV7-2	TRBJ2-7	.	TGTGCCAGCAGCACTGAGCGTGGGGGGAGCTCCTACGAGCAGTACTTC	CASSTERGGSSYEQYF
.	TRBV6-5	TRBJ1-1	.	TGTGCCGGCGCTACAGGGTTGAACACTGAAGCTTTCTTT	CAGATGLNTEAFF
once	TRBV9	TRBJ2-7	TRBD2	TGTGCCAGCAGCGTAGGGGGCGGGGGAACCTACGAGCAGTACTTC	CASSVGGGGTYEQYF
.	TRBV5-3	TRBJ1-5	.	TGTGCCAGAAGCTTGGCGGGTCGGCCCCAGCATTTT	CARSLAGRPQHF
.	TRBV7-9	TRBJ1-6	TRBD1	TGTGCCAGCAGCTTAGCGGCAGGGGGAGGTAATTCACCCCTCCACTTT	CASSLAAGGGNSPLHF
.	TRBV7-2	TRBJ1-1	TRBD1	TGTGCCAGCAGCTTGACAGGGGCCACTGAAGCTTTCTTT	CASSLTGATEAFF
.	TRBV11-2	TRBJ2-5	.	TGTGCCAGCAGCTTAGTGGGCACCCAAGAGACCCAGTACTTC	CASSLVGTQETQYF
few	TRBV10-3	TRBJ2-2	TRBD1	TGTGCCATCAGGGGGGACAGGGACACCGGGGAGCTGTTTTTT	CAIRGDRDTGELFF
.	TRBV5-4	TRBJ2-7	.	TGTGCCAGCAGCTTGGCCGGGTCCGGCTACGAGCAGTACTTC	CASSLAGSGYEQYF